A selection of T cell receptor beta chains follows, all from one sample in a study of T cells after yellow fever vaccination. From the 5' RACE reads, TCRdb called clonotypes with MiXCR, one entry per CDR3 protein. The sample carries 140,000 to 150,000 distinct CDR3 sequences, under 7% recorded once. Sequenced here: CD4+ T cells sorted from PBMCs, sampled 10 days after the yellow fever booster vaccination. These receptors originate from a man aged 25-45 years who received the YFV17D yellow fever vaccine. The CDR3 runs from the conserved cysteine through the conserved F or W. D genes are given only for firm matches. Rows may omit the clone size; those that give it use once, few, many or a size class.

clone size | D gene | J gene | V gene | CDR3 DNA | CDR3 protein
many | . | TRBJ2-2 | TRBV4-3 | TGCGCCAGCAGCCAAGATCTTCGACTAGTCGGCACCGGGGAGCTGTTTTTT | CASSQDLRLVGTGELFF
many | TRBD1 | TRBJ1-2 | TRBV12-3/TRBV12-4 | TGTGCCAGCAGTGCTGGGACAGCTAACTATGGCTACACCTTC | CASSAGTANYGYTF
many | . | TRBJ2-3 | TRBV20-1 | TGCAGCGCCTTACGGAGCAGAGGGAGGCACACAGATACGCAGTATTTT | CSALRSRGRHTDTQYF
. | . | TRBJ2-5 | TRBV5-4 | TGTGCCAGCAGCTACTCAGGGGAAGAGACCCAGTACTTC | CASSYSGEETQYF
many | . | TRBJ1-1 | TRBV18 | TGTGCCAGCTCACCGAATGGGGGCACTGAAGCTTTCTTT | CASSPNGGTEAFF
many | TRBD1 | TRBJ2-5 | TRBV29-1 | TGCAGCGTTGTCCTGTCAGGCCTAGGGGGCGAGACCCAGTACTTC | CSVVLSGLGGETQYF
many | . | TRBJ1-6 | TRBV20-1 | TGCAGTGCTAGTGGTGGCCCCGGCGCTTCACCCCTCCACTTT | CSASGGPGASPLHF
many | . | TRBJ1-4 | TRBV7-2 | TGTGCCAGCAGCTTAGCCCGTGAAAATGAAAAACTGTTTTTT | CASSLARENEKLFF
. | TRBD1 | TRBJ2-7 | TRBV3-1 | TGTGCCAGCAGCCTCGGGACAGTCGAGCAGTACTTC | CASSLGTVEQYF
few | . | TRBJ2-2 | TRBV30 | TGTGCCTGGAGTGTGCCTAGCACCGGGGAGCTGTTTTTT | CAWSVPSTGELFF
few | TRBD2 | TRBJ2-1 | TRBV7-3 | TGTGCCAGCAGCTTTGGGATAGCGGGAGGCGGAAATGAGCAGTTCTTC | CASSFGIAGGGNEQFF
many | . | TRBJ2-1 | TRBV12-3/TRBV12-4 | TGTGCCAGCAGTCTAACGACCAGCGTCTACAATGAGCAGTTCTTC | CASSLTTSVYNEQFF
. | . | TRBJ1-2 | TRBV5-1 | TGCGCCAGCAGCTTGACAACCAGATCTAACTATGGCTACACCTTC | CASSLTTRSNYGYTF
many | . | TRBJ2-1 | TRBV5-1 | TGCGCCAGCAGCTCGACGGGACACCCTGGCGTGAATGAGCAGTTCTTC | CASSSTGHPGVNEQFF
many | TRBD2 | TRBJ2-7 | TRBV2 | TGTGCCAGCGGCTATTCGGGACTAGCGGCCTACGAGCAGTACTTC | CASGYSGLAAYEQYF
. | . | TRBJ1-4 | TRBV20-1 | TGCAGTGCTAGAGCCTCAGGGTTTAATGAAAAACTGTTTTTT | CSARASGFNEKLFF
many | . | TRBJ2-3 | TRBV11-2 | TGTGCCAGCAGCTTGCCTAGAATTTTAGATACGCAGTATTTT | CASSLPRILDTQYF
many | TRBD1 | TRBJ1-5 | TRBV10-3 | TGTGCCATCAGTGATCGGACAGGGGGCGGACAGCCCCAGCATTTT | CAISDRTGGGQPQHF
. | . | TRBJ2-6 | TRBV20-1 | TGCAGTGCTCGCAAGGGCTCTGGGGCCAACGTCCTGACTTTC | CSARKGSGANVLTF
many | TRBD2 | TRBJ2-2 | TRBV12-3/TRBV12-4 | TGTGCCAGCAGTTTGGGCGGGAGCGCAAACACCGGGGAGCTGTTTTTT | CASSLGGSANTGELFF
many | . | TRBJ1-2 | TRBV20-1 | TGCAGTGCTAGGGTGTCAACCTATGGCTACACCTTC | CSARVSTYGYTF
. | . | TRBJ2-5 | TRBV5-4 | TGTGCCAGCAGAATGAAAAGACAAGAGACCCAGTACTTC | CASRMKRQETQYF
many | . | TRBJ2-7 | TRBV5-6 | TGTGCCAGCAGCCAGGTGGGGGAACAGAATAGAACCTACGAGCAGTACTTC | CASSQVGEQNRTYEQYF
few | . | TRBJ2-7 | TRBV5-1 | TGCGCCAGCAGCCCAACGTGGGGTGAGCAGTACTTC | CASSPTWGEQYF
few | . | TRBJ2-1 | TRBV4-3 | TGCGCCAGCAGCCGAAGGGACTCAGCGCAAGGGGTGGGTTACAATGAGCAGTTCTTC | CASSRRDSAQGVGYNEQFF
many | . | TRBJ1-2 | TRBV28 | TGTGCCAGCAGTTCAGGGATGGTGGACTATGGCTACACCTTC | CASSSGMVDYGYTF
many | . | TRBJ1-5 | TRBV6-5 | TGTGCCAGCAGTCCCCGCTGGGGGGGGCAAAGTCAGCCCCAGCATTTT | CASSPRWGGQSQPQHF
. | . | TRBJ1-1 | TRBV12-3/TRBV12-4 | TGTGCCAGCTCTGGACGGCTCACTGAAGCTTTCTTT | CASSGRLTEAFF
many | . | TRBJ2-1 | TRBV5-1 | TGCGCCAGCAGCTTGATAGCGTCTGATGAGCAGTTCTTC | CASSLIASDEQFF
many | . | TRBJ1-4 | TRBV7-6 | TGTGCCAGCGGCCAAGGGGGGACTAATGAAAAACTGTTTTTT | CASGQGGTNEKLFF
many | . | TRBJ2-2 | TRBV6-2/TRBV6-3 | TGTGCCAGCAGTTACTCGTCAGTGGTCCCCGGGGAGCTGTTTTTT | CASSYSSVVPGELFF
many | . | TRBJ1-3 | TRBV12-3/TRBV12-4 | TGTGCCAGCAGTTTCCGCCGAGACTCTGGAAACACCATATATTTT | CASSFRRDSGNTIYF
many | . | TRBJ2-1 | TRBV5-1 | TGCGCCAGCAGCTTGTCAGGTCCCGAGCAGTTCTTC | CASSLSGPEQFF
few | . | TRBJ2-3 | TRBV12-3/TRBV12-4 | TGTGCCAGCAGTTCTGGGGGCTCTGATACAGATACGCAGTATTTT | CASSSGGSDTDTQYF
many | . | TRBJ2-5 | TRBV29-1 | TGCAGCGTTGGGCCCCGAGAGACCCAGTACTTC | CSVGPRETQYF
many | . | TRBJ2-1 | TRBV10-3 | TGTGCCATCAGGGGCTCCTACAATGAGCAGTTCTTC | CAIRGSYNEQFF
many | . | TRBJ2-7 | TRBV5-1 | TGCGCCAGCAGCTTGAACATAAACTACGAGCAGTACTTC | CASSLNINYEQYF
many | . | TRBJ1-5 | TRBV5-5 | TGTGCCAGCAGCTTGGACTACGGTGGTCCCCAGCATTTT | CASSLDYGGPQHF
many | . | TRBJ2-3 | TRBV20-1 | TGCAGTGCTAGAGGGGATTTAGTGGATACGCAGTATTTT | CSARGDLVDTQYF
many | TRBD2 | TRBJ2-2 | TRBV6-2/TRBV6-3 | TGTGCCAGCAGCGCTACTAGCGGGGGTTACGCCGGGGAGCTGTTTTTT | CASSATSGGYAGELFF
many | . | TRBJ2-4 | TRBV20-1 | TGCAGTGCTAACTACAACCCAGCCAAAAACATTCAGTACTTC | CSANYNPAKNIQYF
many | TRBD1 | TRBJ2-4 | TRBV5-1 | TGCGCCAGCAGCTCCTTCGGACAGGTTACGGACATTCAGTACTTC | CASSSFGQVTDIQYF
few | . | TRBJ2-2 | TRBV5-4 | TGTGCCAGCAGCAGCTCTAACACCGGGGAGCTGTTTTTT | CASSSSNTGELFF
. | . | TRBJ2-1 | TRBV19 | TGTGCCAGTAGTATAAGGGGCTCCTACAATGAGCAGTTCTTC | CASSIRGSYNEQFF
many | . | TRBJ2-1 | TRBV11-2 | TGTGCCAGCAAAATCGGGACACCATACAATGAGCAGTTCTTC | CASKIGTPYNEQFF
. | . | TRBJ2-3 | TRBV24-1 | TGTGCCACCAGTGAGGGGACCCGCGCAGATACGCAGTATTTT | CATSEGTRADTQYF
few | . | TRBJ1-4 | TRBV5-1 | TGCGCCAGCAGTGGGGGCCCGACTGAAAAACTGTTTTTT | CASSGGPTEKLFF
many | . | TRBJ2-2 | TRBV28 | TGTGCCACGGCCAGTAGGAAGAACACCGGGGAGCTGTTTTTT | CATASRKNTGELFF
many | . | TRBJ2-1 | TRBV6-2/TRBV6-3 | TGTGCCAGCAGCCGGACCAAGTACAATGAGCAGTTCTTC | CASSRTKYNEQFF